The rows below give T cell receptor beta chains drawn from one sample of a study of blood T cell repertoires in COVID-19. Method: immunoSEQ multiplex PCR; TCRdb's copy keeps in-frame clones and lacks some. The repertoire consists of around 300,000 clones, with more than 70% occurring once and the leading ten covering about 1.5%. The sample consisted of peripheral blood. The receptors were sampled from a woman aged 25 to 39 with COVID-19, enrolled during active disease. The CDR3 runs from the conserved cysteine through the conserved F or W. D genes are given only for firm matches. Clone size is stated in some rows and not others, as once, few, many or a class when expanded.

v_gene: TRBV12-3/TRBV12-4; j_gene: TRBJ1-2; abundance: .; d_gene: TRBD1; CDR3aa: CASTPGQGYGYTF; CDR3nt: TGTGCCAGCACCCCGGGACAGGGCTATGGCTACACCTTC
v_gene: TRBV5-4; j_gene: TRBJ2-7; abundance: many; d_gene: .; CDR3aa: CASGEGAYEQYF; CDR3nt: TGTGCCAGCGGGGAAGGGGCCTACGAGCAGTACTTC
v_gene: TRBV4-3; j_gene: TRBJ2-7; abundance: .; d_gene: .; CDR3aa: CASSQDDWQVAGEQYF; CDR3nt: TGCGCCAGCAGCCAAGATGATTGGCAGGTCGCCGGCGAGCAGTACTTC
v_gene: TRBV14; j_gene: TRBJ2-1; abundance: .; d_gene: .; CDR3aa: CASSPSGSQQFF; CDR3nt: TGTGCCAGCAGCCCCTCCGGGTCTCAGCAGTTCTTC
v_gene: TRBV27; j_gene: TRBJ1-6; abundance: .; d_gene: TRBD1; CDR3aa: CASSTPPRDSYNSPLHF; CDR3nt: TGTGCCAGCAGTACTCCCCCCCGGGACAGTTATAATTCACCCCTCCACTTT
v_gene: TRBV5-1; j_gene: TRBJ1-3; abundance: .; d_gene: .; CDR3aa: CASSLSLRSGNTIYF; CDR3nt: TGCGCCAGCAGCTTGAGCCTTCGGTCTGGAAACACCATATATTTT
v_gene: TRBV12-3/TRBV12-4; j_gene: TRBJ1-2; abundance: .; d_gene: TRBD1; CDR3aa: CASGPGTAYGYTF; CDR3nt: TGTGCCAGCGGCCCGGGGACAGCATATGGCTACACCTTC
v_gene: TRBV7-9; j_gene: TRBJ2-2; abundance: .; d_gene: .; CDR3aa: CASSFSTGELFF; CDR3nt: TGTGCCAGCAGCTTTTCAACCGGGGAGCTGTTTTTT
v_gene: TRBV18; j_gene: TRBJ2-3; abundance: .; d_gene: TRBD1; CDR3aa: CASSPPTGTDTQYF; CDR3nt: TGTGCCAGCTCACCACCGACAGGGACAGATACGCAGTATTTT
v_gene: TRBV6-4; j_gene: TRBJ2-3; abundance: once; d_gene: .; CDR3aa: CASSPLPGDTQYF; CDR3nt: TGTGCCAGCAGCCCCCTCCCCGGAGATACGCAGTATTTT
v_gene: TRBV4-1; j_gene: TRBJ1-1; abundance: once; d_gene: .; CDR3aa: CASSHPGQRNTEAFF; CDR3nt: TGCGCCAGCAGCCATCCTGGACAGAGGAACACTGAAGCTTTCTTT
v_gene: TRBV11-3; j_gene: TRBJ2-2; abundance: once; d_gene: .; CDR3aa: CASSPFYPNTGELFF; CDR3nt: TGTGCCAGCAGCCCTTTCTACCCCAACACCGGGGAGCTGTTTTTT
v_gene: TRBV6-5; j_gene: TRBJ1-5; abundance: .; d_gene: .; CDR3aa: CASTEWGRGNRPQHF; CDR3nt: TGTGCCAGCACCGAATGGGGGAGGGGGAATCGACCCCAGCATTTT
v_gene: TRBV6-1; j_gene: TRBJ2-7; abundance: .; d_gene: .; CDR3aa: CASSEAAVYEQYF; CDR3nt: TGTGCCAGCAGTGAAGCGGCCGTCTACGAGCAGTACTTC
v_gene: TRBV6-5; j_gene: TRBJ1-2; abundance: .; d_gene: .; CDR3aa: CASSKIDITYTF; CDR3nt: TGTGCCAGCAGTAAAATTGACATTACTTACACCTTC
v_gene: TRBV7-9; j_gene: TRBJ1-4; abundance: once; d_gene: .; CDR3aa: CASSLGAEKLFF; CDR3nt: TGTGCCAGCAGCTTAGGGGCTGAAAAACTGTTTTTT
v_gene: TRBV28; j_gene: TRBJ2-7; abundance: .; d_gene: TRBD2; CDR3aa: CASSLAGVEQYF; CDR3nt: TGTGCCAGCAGTTTGGCGGGGGTCGAGCAGTACTTC
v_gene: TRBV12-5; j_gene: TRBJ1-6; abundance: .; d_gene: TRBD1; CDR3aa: CASGLVRLGRQGGSPLHF; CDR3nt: TGTGCTAGTGGTTTGGTACGTCTCGGCCGACAGGGCGGTTCACCCCTCCACTTT
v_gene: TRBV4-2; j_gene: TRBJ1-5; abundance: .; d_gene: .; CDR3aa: CASSQELRTNQPQHF; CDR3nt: TGTGCCAGCAGCCAAGAGCTACGAACCAATCAGCCCCAGCATTTT
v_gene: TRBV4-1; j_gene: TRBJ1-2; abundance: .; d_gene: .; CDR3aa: CASSQGHRTLDGYTF; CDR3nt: TGCGCCAGCAGCCAGGGACATCGAACCTTGGATGGCTACACCTTC
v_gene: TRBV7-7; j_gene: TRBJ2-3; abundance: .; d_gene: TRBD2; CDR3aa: CASSLGLAGTDTQYF; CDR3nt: TGTGCCAGCAGCTTAGGACTAGCTGGCACAGATACGCAGTATTTT
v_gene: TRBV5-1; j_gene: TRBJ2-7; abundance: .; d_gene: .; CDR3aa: CASSYSSGERYEQYF; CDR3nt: TGCGCCAGCAGCTACTCCTCCGGGGAACGCTACGAGCAGTACTTC
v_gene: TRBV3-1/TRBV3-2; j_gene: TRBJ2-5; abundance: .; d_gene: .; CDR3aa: CASSQGQIETQYF; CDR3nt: TGTGCCAGCAGCCAAGGGCAGATTGAGACCCAGTACTTC
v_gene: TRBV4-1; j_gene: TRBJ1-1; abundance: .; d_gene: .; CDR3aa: CASSQALGRAGDTEAFF; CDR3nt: TGCGCCAGCAGCCAGGCTCTTGGTAGGGCCGGGGACACTGAAGCTTTCTTT
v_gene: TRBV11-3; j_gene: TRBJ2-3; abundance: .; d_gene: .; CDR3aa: CASSPLGGDLDTQYF; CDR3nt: TGTGCCAGCAGCCCCTTAGGAGGGGACTTAGATACGCAGTATTTT
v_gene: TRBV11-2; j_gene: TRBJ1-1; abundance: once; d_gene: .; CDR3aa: CASSLAVNTEAFF; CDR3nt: TGTGCCAGCAGCTTAGCGGTGAACACTGAAGCTTTCTTT
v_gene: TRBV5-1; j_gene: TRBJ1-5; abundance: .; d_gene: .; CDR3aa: CASSLGEGTYSNQPQHF; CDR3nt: TGCGCCAGCAGCTTGGGGGAGGGGACCTATAGCAATCAGCCCCAGCATTTT
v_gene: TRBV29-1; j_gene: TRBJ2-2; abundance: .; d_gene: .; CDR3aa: CSVNGIGTGELFF; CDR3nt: TGCAGCGTTAACGGGATAGGTACCGGGGAGCTGTTTTTT
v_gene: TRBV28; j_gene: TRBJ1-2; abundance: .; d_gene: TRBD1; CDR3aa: CASSGQGIYGYTF; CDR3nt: TGTGCCAGCTCAGGACAGGGCATCTATGGCTACACCTTC
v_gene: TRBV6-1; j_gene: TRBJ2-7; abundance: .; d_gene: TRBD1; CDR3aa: CASSEAQGALYEQYF; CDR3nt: TGTGCCAGCAGTGAAGCCCAGGGGGCCTTATACGAGCAGTACTTC
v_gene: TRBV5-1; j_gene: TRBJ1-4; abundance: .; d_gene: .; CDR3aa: CASTTGGLNEKLFF; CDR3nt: TGCGCCAGCACGACAGGAGGCCTTAATGAAAAACTGTTTTTT
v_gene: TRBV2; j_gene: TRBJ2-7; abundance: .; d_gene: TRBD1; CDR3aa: CASSEATGAQTYEQYF; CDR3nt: TGTGCCAGCAGTGAAGCCACAGGGGCCCAAACCTACGAGCAGTACTTC
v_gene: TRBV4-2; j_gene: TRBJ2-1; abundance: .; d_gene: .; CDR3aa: CASSQVGPYNEQFF; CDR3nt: TGTGCCAGCAGCCAAGTTGGGCCCTACAATGAGCAGTTCTTC
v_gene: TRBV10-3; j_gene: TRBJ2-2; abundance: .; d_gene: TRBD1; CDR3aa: CAIKPGQTYTGELFF; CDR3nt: TGTGCCATCAAGCCGGGACAGACCTACACCGGGGAGCTGTTTTTT
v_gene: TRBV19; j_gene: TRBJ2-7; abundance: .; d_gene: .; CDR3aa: CASSIRTPPYEQYF; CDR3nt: TGTGCCAGTAGTATAAGGACTCCCCCCTACGAGCAGTACTTC
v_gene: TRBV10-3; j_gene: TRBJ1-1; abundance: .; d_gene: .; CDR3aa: CATREGDTEAFF; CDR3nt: TGTGCCACCCGGGAGGGGGACACTGAAGCTTTCTTT
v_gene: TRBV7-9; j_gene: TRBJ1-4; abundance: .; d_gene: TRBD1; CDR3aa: CASSQGQGLEKLFF; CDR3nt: TGTGCCAGCAGCCAGGGACAGGGGTTGGAAAAACTGTTTTTT
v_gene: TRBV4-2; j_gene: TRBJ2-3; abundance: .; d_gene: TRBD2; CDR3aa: CASSQETQSGGASDTQYF; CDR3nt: TGTGCCAGCAGCCAGGAAACACAGAGCGGGGGGGCCTCAGATACGCAGTATTTT
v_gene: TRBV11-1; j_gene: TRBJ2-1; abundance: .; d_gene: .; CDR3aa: CASSLGRSYNEQFF; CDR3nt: TGTGCCAGCAGCTTAGGGCGGTCCTACAATGAGCAGTTCTTC
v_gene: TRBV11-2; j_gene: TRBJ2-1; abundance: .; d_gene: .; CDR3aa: CASRLTGSNEQFF; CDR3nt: TGTGCCAGCAGATTGACAGGCTCCAATGAGCAGTTCTTC
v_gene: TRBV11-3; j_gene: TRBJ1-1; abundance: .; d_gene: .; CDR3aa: CASSLGRNTEAFF; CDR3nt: TGTGCCAGCAGCTTAGGCAGGAACACTGAAGCTTTCTTT
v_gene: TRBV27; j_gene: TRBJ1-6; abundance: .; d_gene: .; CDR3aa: CASSPAHSFPNSPLHF; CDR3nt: TGTGCCAGCAGTCCCGCTCACAGCTTCCCCAATTCACCCCTCCACTTT
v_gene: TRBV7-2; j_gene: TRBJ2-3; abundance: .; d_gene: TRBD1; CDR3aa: CASSSGQGIDTQYF; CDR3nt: TGTGCCAGCAGCTCCGGACAGGGGATCGATACGCAGTATTTT
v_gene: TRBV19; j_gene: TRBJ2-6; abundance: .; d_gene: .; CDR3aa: CASTADSGANVLTF; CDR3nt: TGTGCCAGCACTGCGGACTCTGGGGCCAACGTCCTGACTTTC
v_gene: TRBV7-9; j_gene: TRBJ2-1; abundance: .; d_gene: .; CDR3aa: CASSLDPGSEQFF; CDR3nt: TGTGCCAGCAGCTTAGATCCAGGGTCTGAGCAGTTCTTC
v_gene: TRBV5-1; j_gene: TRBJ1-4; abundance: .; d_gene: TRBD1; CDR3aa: CASSPQGATNEKLFF; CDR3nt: TGCGCCAGCAGCCCGCAGGGGGCGACTAATGAAAAACTGTTTTTT
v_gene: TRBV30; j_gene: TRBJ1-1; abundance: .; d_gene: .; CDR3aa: CAWSPMNTEAFF; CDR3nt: TGTGCCTGGAGTCCCATGAACACTGAAGCTTTCTTT
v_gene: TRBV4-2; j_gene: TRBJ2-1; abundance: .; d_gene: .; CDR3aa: CASSQGAGPNYNEQFF; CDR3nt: TGTGCCAGCAGCCAAGGGGCGGGACCGAACTACAATGAGCAGTTCTTC
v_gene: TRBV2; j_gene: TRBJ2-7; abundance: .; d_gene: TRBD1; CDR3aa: CASSVWTGTYEQYF; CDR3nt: TGTGCCAGCAGTGTGTGGACAGGGACCTACGAGCAGTACTTC
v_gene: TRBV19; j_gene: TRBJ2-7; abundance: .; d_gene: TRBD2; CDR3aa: CASSIGLAASSYEQYF; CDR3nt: TGTGCCAGTAGTATCGGACTAGCGGCCAGCTCCTACGAGCAGTACTTC
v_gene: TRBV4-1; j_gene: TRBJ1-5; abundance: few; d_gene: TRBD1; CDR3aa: CASSQNTGAGNQPQHF; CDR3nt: TGCGCCAGCAGCCAGAACACAGGGGCGGGCAATCAGCCCCAGCATTTT
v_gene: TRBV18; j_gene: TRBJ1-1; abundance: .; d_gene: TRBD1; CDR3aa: CASSPRPDRGTNTEAFF; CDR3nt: TGTGCCAGCTCACCACGCCCGGACAGGGGGACAAACACTGAAGCTTTCTTT
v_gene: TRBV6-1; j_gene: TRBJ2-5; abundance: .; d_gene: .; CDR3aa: CASSEDPYGTQYF; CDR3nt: TGTGCCAGCAGTGAAGACCCCTACGGGACCCAGTACTTC
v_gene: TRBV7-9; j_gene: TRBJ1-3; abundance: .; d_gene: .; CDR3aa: CASSLVTRTDGNTIYF; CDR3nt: TGTGCCAGCAGCTTAGTGACAAGGACAGATGGAAACACCATATATTTT
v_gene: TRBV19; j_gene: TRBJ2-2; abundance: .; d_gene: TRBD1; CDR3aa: CASSIGDRGIGELFF; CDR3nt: TGTGCCAGTAGTATAGGTGACAGGGGAATAGGGGAGCTGTTTTTT